The next 30 T cell receptor beta chains were all read from a single sample in a study of cytomegalovirus exposure and HLA in healthy donors. Sequencing used immunoSEQ multiplex PCR; TCRdb keeps in-frame clones, though not all of them. The repertoire includes tens of thousands of clones, around 81% of them detected once, and about 3% sits in the top ten. Sequenced sample: PBMCs. These receptors all stem from a man aged 30 to 39 in good health and CMV-seronegative.

The chain carries TRBV6-5 and TRBJ1-1, with 7 positions matching TRBD1. The CDR3 loop spans 11 amino acids. CDR1 is MNHEY and CDR2 is SVGAGI in the germline V gene. V gave up 8 bases and J gave up 3 bases; unmatched junction bases: 0. CDR3 in amino acids: CASQGDTEAFF. In nucleotides, the CDR3 is TGTGCCAGCCAGGGGGACACTGAAGCTTTCTTT.

This clone has a single count. The chain combines TRBV9 with TRBJ2-3, with D possibly matching TRBD1 (6 bases). Trimming stripped 0 bases from V and 2 bases from J, with 13 bases between. The germline gives CDR1 SGDLS, CDR2 YYNGEE. The CDR3 has 16 amino acids. The CDR3 region has the DNA TGTGCCAGCAGCGTAGGTGCAGGGGTATTCACAGATACGCAGTATTTT. Translation: CASSVGAGVFTDTQYF.

The V and J genes are TRBV5-4 and TRBJ1-2; TRBD1 is a possible D gene (6 bases). V was cut by 0 bases and J by 6 bases, with 9 bases left in between. Germline-derived CDR1 and CDR2 are SGHNT and YYREEE (reference sequence). The CDR3 totals 13 residues. CDR3 protein: CASSLAGVDGYTF. CDR3 DNA sequence: TGTGCCAGCAGCTTGGCAGGGGTCGATGGCTACACCTTC.

CDR3 amino acids: CASTLGSLAGGGETQYF. CDR3 DNA: TGTGCCAGCACTCTAGGATCACTAGCGGGAGGAGGGGAGACCCAGTACTTC. The chain has TRBV7-8 and TRBJ2-5; TRBD2 matches 12 bases. The germline CDR1 and CDR2 sequences are SGHVS and FQNEAQ. The ends lost 7 bases at V and 5 bases at J; junction bases unmatched: 14. The CDR3 is 17 amino acids. The full variable domain, its missing parts supplied by reference TRBV7-8 and TRBJ2-5, is GAGVSQSPRYKVAKRGQDVALRCDPISGHVSLFWYQQALGQGPEFLTYFQNEAQLDKSGLPSDRFFAERPEGSVSTLKIQRTQQEDSAVYLCASTLGSLAGGGETQYFGPGTRLLVL.

The chain recombines TRBV14 with TRBJ2-7, with D possibly TRBD2 on 5 matching bases. Trimming stripped 4 bases from V and 6 bases from J, with 16 bases between. The germline CDR1 and CDR2 sequences are SGHDN and FVKESK. The CDR3 runs to 14 residues. CDR3 protein: CASSPPGSVREQYF. The CDR3 DNA reads TGTGCCAGCAGCCCCCCTGGTAGCGTCCGCGAGCAGTACTTC.

This sequence joins TRBV6-5 and TRBJ2-2; 7 positions agree with TRBD1. The ends lost 8 bases at V and 4 bases at J; junction bases unmatched: 7. This CDR3 has 14 residues. The V gene's germline CDR1 is MNHEY and CDR2 SVGAGI. This CDR3 reads CASAGTEATGELFF. The CDR3 DNA sequence: TGTGCCAGCGCCGGGACAGAGGCCACCGGGGAGCTGTTTTTT.

This clone was observed a few times. This sequence joins TRBV18 and TRBJ1-2, with TRBD1 as a possible D gene (5 bases). Germline CDR1 KGHSH, CDR2 LQKENI. V dropped 5 bases and J dropped 1 base, with 8 bases sitting between them. This CDR3 spans 13 amino acids. The CDR3 region has the DNA TGTGCCAGCTCATTTGACAGTAACTATGGCTACACCTTC. It codes for CASSFDSNYGYTF. Complete variable domain (other parts from reference TRBV18 and TRBJ1-2): NAGVMQNPRHLVRRRGQEARLRCSPMKGHSHVYWYRQLPEEGLKFMVYLQKENIIDESGMPKERFSAEFPKEGPSILRIQQVVRGDSAAYFCASSFDSNYGYTFGSGTRLTVV.

V is TRBV7-3 and J is TRBJ1-1; the D is unclear. Trimming left V 5 bases short and J 4 bases short, with 11 bases between. Germline CDR1 reads SGHTA; CDR2 reads FQGTGA. The CDR3 is made up of 13 amino acids. Written as DNA, the CDR3 is TGTGCCAGCAGCCCTTACCTGAGCACTGAAGCTTTCTTT. Its protein product is CASSPYLSTEAFF. Supplemented by reference TRBV7-3 and TRBJ1-1, the full variable domain reads GAGVSQTPSNKVTEKGKYVELRCDPISGHTALYWYRQSLGQGPEFLIYFQGTGAADDSGLPNDRFFAVRPEGSVSTLKIQRTERGDSAVYLCASSPYLSTEAFFGQGTRLTVV.

The chain carries TRBV28 and TRBJ2-1; 8 bases are a match to TRBD2. From germline, CDR1 is MDHEN and CDR2 SYDVKM. V lost 2 bases to trimming and J lost 4 bases; unmatched junction nucleotides: 7. This CDR3 is built from 16 residues. CDR3 sequence: CASSLQGLEGYNEQFF. The CDR3 bases are TGTGCCAGCAGTTTACAGGGACTAGAGGGTTACAATGAGCAGTTCTTC.

V gene TRBV5-8 combines with J gene TRBJ1-2, with 7 bases aligning to TRBD1. The CDR3 sequence is 14 residues long. The V gene end was trimmed by 4 bases and the J gene end by 8 bases; junction bases not matched to a gene: 11. Per the germline V gene, CDR1 is SGHTS and CDR2 is YDEGEE. The CDR3 DNA follows: TGTGCCAGCAGCCGTGGGACAGCCCGTCGGGGCTACACCTTC. Translated: CASSRGTARRGYTF.

V gene TRBV4-1 combines with J gene TRBJ2-5; 13 bases line up with TRBD2. The germline V gene has CDR1 MGHRA and CDR2 YSYEKL. The CDR3 contains 16 residues. Losses at the gene ends were 5 bases for V and 5 bases for J; bases not matched to a gene: 8. The CDR3 loop is CASSDPLAGGGETQYF. The DNA for the CDR3 is TGCGCCAGCAGCGACCCACTAGCGGGAGGGGGTGAGACCCAGTACTTC.

This clone was seen a single time. This chain connects TRBV5-1 to TRBJ2-7; D is uncertain. The CDR3 covers 14 residues. V lost 6 bases to trimming and J lost 0 bases, with 13 bases between them. CDR1 is SGHRS, CDR2 YFSETQ, per germline. The CDR3 sequence: CASKTHPSSYEQYV. CDR3 nucleotide sequence: TGCGCCAGCAAGACACATCCGAGCTCCTACGAGCAGTACGTC.

This sequence joins TRBV19 and TRBJ2-6; no firm D call. Trimming left V 10 bases short and J 1 base short, with 8 bases between. The CDR3 runs to 13 residues. Germline V gene data show CDR1 as LNHDA and CDR2 as SQIVND (reference sequence). The CDR3 sequence: CATSQSGANVLTF. The CDR3 bases are TGTGCCACTTCGCAGTCTGGGGCCAACGTCCTGACTTTC.

The chain links TRBV5-5 to TRBJ2-1; 7 bases map to TRBD1. The length of the CDR3 is 16 residues. CDR1 and CDR2 (germline): SGHKS, YYEKEE (reference sequence). J was trimmed by 2 bases and V by 4 bases; bases with no gene match: 9. Here the CDR3 DNA reads TGTGCCAGCAGCCAACCCCGAGACAGGGCCTACAATGAGCAGTTCTTC. Translating it yields CASSQPRDRAYNEQFF.

This rearrangement joins TRBV6-6 to TRBJ2-1; D gene unclear. V was pared by 0 bases and J by 7 bases, with 13 bases between. The CDR3 runs to 15 residues. Germline V gene data show CDR1 as MNHNY and CDR2 as SVGAGI (reference sequence). The CDR3 DNA reads as TGTGCCAGCAGTTACTCGGTATACCCCCTAAATGAGCAGTTCTTC. Residues: CASSYSVYPLNEQFF.

V is TRBV7-2 and J is TRBJ2-2, with D possibly matching TRBD2 (6 bases). From germline, CDR1 is SGHTA and CDR2 FQGNSA. The CDR3 consists of 15 residues. The V end lost 2 bases, the J end lost 1 base, and 8 bases lay between the germline ends. DNA for the CDR3: TGTGCCAGCAGCTTATTCGGGGGGAACACCGGGGAGCTGTTTTTT. Protein sequence: CASSLFGGNTGELFF.

The CDR3 region has the DNA TGTGCCAGCAGTGAGGACAAGTATGGCTACACCTTC. Its protein is CASSEDKYGYTF. The chain recombines TRBV2 with TRBJ1-2, with D possibly matching TRBD1 (5 bases). V lost 3 bases and J 5 bases, leaving 7 bases between the germline ends. This CDR3 region has 12 residues. Per the germline V gene, CDR1 is SNHLY and CDR2 is FYNNEI.

The chain carries TRBV30 and TRBJ2-1; tentative D call: TRBD2 (6 bases). V lost 2 bases and J 5 bases, leaving 13 bases between the germline ends. Germline assignment: CDR1 GTSNPN and CDR2 SVGIG (reference sequence). The CDR3 covers 14 residues. For the CDR3, the DNA is TGTGCCTGGAGTAGATCTGCGGGGAACAATGAGCAGTTCTTC. The encoded protein is CAWSRSAGNNEQFF.

The chain carries TRBV2 and TRBJ1-1; D perhaps matches TRBD1 (5 bases). Germline CDR1 reads SNHLY; CDR2 reads FYNNEI. The CDR3 extends over 15 amino acids. The ends were cut back, 8 bases at V and 4 bases at J, with 20 bases in the middle. CDR3 in DNA: TGTGCCAGCCAAAATACGGGGCTCGGGGGCACTGAAGCTTTCTTT. This translates into CASQNTGLGGTEAFF.

This clone was detected only once. Other DNA sequences from this sample encode an identical CDR3 as well. The chain links TRBV7-2 to TRBJ1-5; D is unclear. This CDR3 has 13 residues. The germline V gene encodes CDR1 SGHTA and CDR2 FQGNSA. Trimming removed 3 bases from V and 2 bases from J, with 5 bases in between. The CDR3 DNA sequence: TGTGCCAGCAGCTTGCAGGGCAATCAGCCCCAGCATTTT. Translation gives CASSLQGNQPQHF.

This chain joins TRBV6-4 and TRBJ1-3; D is ambiguous. CDR3 length: 14 residues. Trimming shortened V by 0 bases and J by 0 bases, and 3 bases separated the two germline ends. The germline gives CDR1 MRHNA, CDR2 SNTAGT. CDR3 amino acids: CASSDSRSGNTIYF. In DNA, the CDR3 is TGTGCCAGCAGTGACTCCCGCTCTGGAAACACCATATATTTT.

J is TRBJ1-1 and V is TRBV19; TRBD1 is a possible D gene (5 bases). The germline V gene has CDR1 LNHDA and CDR2 SQIVND (reference sequence). The CDR3 has 14 amino acids. Trimming left V 7 bases short and J 0 bases short, with 12 bases between. CDR3 sequence (DNA): TGTGCCAGTACCATGGCAGGGATGAACACTGAAGCTTTCTTT. Protein: CASTMAGMNTEAFF.

The chain combines TRBV7-9 with TRBJ2-1; 8 bases are a match to TRBD2. Trimming cost V 5 bases and J 8 bases; bases outside gene matches: 11. The CDR3 runs to 15 residues. Per the germline V gene, CDR1 is SEHNR and CDR2 is FQNEAQ (reference sequence). This CDR3 reads CASSPNRGLVDEQFF. DNA of the CDR3: TGTGCCAGCAGCCCGAACCGGGGACTAGTCGATGAGCAGTTCTTC.

This clone has a handful of counts. This rearrangement joins TRBV5-1 to TRBJ2-3; 9 bases line up with TRBD2. CDR1 is SGHRS and CDR2 is YFSETQ in the germline V gene. J lost 6 bases, V lost 0 bases, and 8 bases had no gene match. This CDR3 has 16 amino acids. The CDR3 protein is CASSLVERGVRDTQYF. CDR3 DNA: TGCGCCAGCAGCTTGGTCGAGCGGGGGGTTCGGGATACGCAGTATTTT.

This clone showed up just once. The rearrangement joins TRBV28 to TRBJ1-5, with 7 bases lining up with TRBD1. The ends lost 4 bases at V and 7 bases at J; junction bases unmatched: 4. The CDR3 spans 13 residues. Germline-derived CDR1 and CDR2 are MDHEN and SYDVKM. CDR3 in amino acids: CASSYRGGQPQHF. CDR3 bases: TGTGCCAGCAGTTACAGGGGAGGACAGCCCCAGCATTTT.

V gene TRBV10-3 combines with J gene TRBJ2-6; D is perhaps TRBD1 (6 bases). This CDR3 contains 17 residues. Per germline, CDR1 ENHRY and CDR2 SYGVKD. V lost 7 bases, J lost 0 bases, and 16 bases lay in between. The CDR3 DNA is TGTGCCATCACGGAGACAGGTTACTCCTCTGGGGCCAACGTCCTGACTTTC. This codes for CAITETGYSSGANVLTF.

The chain is built from TRBV5-1 and TRBJ2-7; no clear D. V lost 0 bases and J 5 bases, leaving 15 bases between the germline ends. This CDR3 comprises 15 residues. Germline V gene data show CDR1 as SGHRS and CDR2 as YFSETQ. DNA for the CDR3: TGCGCCAGCAGCTTGGCCCCGGTCCGAGGCGACGAGCAGTACTTC. It encodes CASSLAPVRGDEQYF.

The V and J genes are TRBV18 and TRBJ2-2; 8 bases align to TRBD1. Germline V lookup: CDR1 KGHSH, CDR2 LQKENI. V lost 0 bases, J lost 4 bases, and 7 bases stayed unmatched. The CDR3 sequence is 17 residues long. CDR3 sequence (DNA): TGTGCCAGCTCACCACCGTCCGGGACAGGTCGCACCGGGGAGCTGTTTTTT. Translated: CASSPPSGTGRTGELFF. Together with reference TRBV18 and TRBJ2-2, the CDR3 gives the full variable domain: NAGVMQNPRHLVRRRGQEARLRCSPMKGHSHVYWYRQLPEEGLKFMVYLQKENIIDESGMPKERFSAEFPKEGPSILRIQQVVRGDSAAYFCASSPPSGTGRTGELFFGEGSRLTVL.

The chain couples TRBV28 to TRBJ2-3; D might be TRBD1 (5 bases). Trimming pared 1 base from V and 6 bases from J, leaving 14 bases between. Germline CDR1 and CDR2: MDHEN and SYDVKM. The CDR3 sequence is 15 residues long. The CDR3 here is CASSLLWQGEDTQYF. The CDR3 DNA is TGTGCCAGCAGTTTATTATGGCAGGGTGAGGATACGCAGTATTTT.

The chain couples TRBV7-2 to TRBJ1-2; 10 nucleotides agree with TRBD1. The CDR3 has 16 residues. With V trimmed by 5 bases and J by 8 bases, 14 bases remained unmatched. Germline CDR1 and CDR2: SGHTA and FQGNSA. The CDR3 region is CASSMSWLDRGSGYTF. The CDR3 nucleotides read TGTGCCAGCAGCATGTCCTGGCTGGACAGGGGGTCCGGCTACACCTTC.